A selection of T cell receptor beta chains follows, all from one sample in a study of blood T cells in healthy people across ages. TCRdb re-analysed the 5' RACE reads in MiXCR, keeping a single row per CDR3 protein. The sample lists about 1.1 million distinct CDR3 sequences, 35% to 40% seen once, with 13% in the top ten. Sequenced material: blood. These receptors originate from a man aged 18 to 29 in good health. Each CDR3 is given with its conserved first and last residue. The D gene is left open where the match is weak. Clone size is not always given. Where it is, it says once, few, many or a class for expanded clones.

j_gene	d_gene	v_gene	abundance	len	CDR3nt	CDR3aa
TRBJ1-2	-	TRBV25-1	-	13	TGTGCCAGCAGTGATTGGGAATGGGATGGCTACACCTTC	CASSDWEWDGYTF
TRBJ2-3	-	TRBV20-1	-	14	TGCAGTGCTCCCGGAGAGGCTAGCACAGATACGCAGTATTTT	CSAPGEASTDTQYF
TRBJ2-1	-	TRBV4-1	-	15	TGCGCCAGCAGCCACTCGACACCTATCTACAATGAGCAGTTCTTC	CASSHSTPIYNEQFF
TRBJ2-3	TRBD2	TRBV20-1	-	14	TGCAGTGCTAAAGACGGGGGGGCAGGGGATACGCAGTATTTT	CSAKDGGAGDTQYF
TRBJ2-3	TRBD1	TRBV5-8	-	15	TGTGCCAGCAGCTTGGGGGACAGTGTTGCAGATACGCAGTATTTT	CASSLGDSVADTQYF
TRBJ1-1	-	TRBV7-2	-	13	TGTGCCAGCAGCCTGACACCAGACGCAGAAGCTTTCTTT	CASSLTPDAEAFF
TRBJ2-2	-	TRBV24-1	-	12	TGTGCCACCCACAGGGTCACCGGGGAGCTGTTTTTT	CATHRVTGELFF
TRBJ2-3	-	TRBV7-6	-	15	TGTGCCAGCAGCTTTTCAGGCGATAGCACAGATACGCAGTATTTT	CASSFSGDSTDTQYF
TRBJ1-4	-	TRBV12-3/TRBV12-4	few	14	TGTGCCAGCAGTCTGGGACACCTACAGGAAAAACTGTTTTTT	CASSLGHLQEKLFF
TRBJ2-3	-	TRBV28	-	13	TGTGCCAGCAGTTTATTAGGCGTAGATACGCAGTATTTT	CASSLLGVDTQYF
TRBJ1-4	-	TRBV5-1	-	17	TGCGCCAGCAGCCCGGACCGACCCAGGTCTAAAGAGGAAAAACTGTTTTTT	CASSPDRPRSKEEKLFF
TRBJ1-5	-	TRBV21-1	-	16	TGTGCCAGCAGCGAAGGCTCGCGGGGCCCTGATACGCCCCAGCATTTT	CASSEGSRGPDTPQHF
TRBJ1-4	-	TRBV2	few	13	TGTGCCACCATGCGGGGCATCAATGAAAAACTGTTTTTT	CATMRGINEKLFF
TRBJ2-1	-	TRBV10-3	-	15	TGTGCCATCAGTGTGGGCGGATCGGGGGACAATGAGCAGTTCTTC	CAISVGGSGDNEQFF
TRBJ2-1	TRBD2	TRBV12-3/TRBV12-4	-	15	TGTGCCAGCAGGGAGCGGGGGAGCTCCTACAATGAGCAGTTCTTC	CASRERGSSYNEQFF
TRBJ2-2	-	TRBV29-1	-	13	TGCAGCGTTGAATACAGGGTCACCGGGGAGCTGTTTTTT	CSVEYRVTGELFF
TRBJ2-7	-	TRBV6-6	-	14	TGTGCCAGCAGTTACTCGGTGGGGGCATACGAGCAGTACTTC	CASSYSVGAYEQYF
TRBJ1-1	TRBD1	TRBV29-1	few	17	TGCAGCGTTGAAGATCGAAGGGACAGCCTAGCGAACACTGAAGCTTTCTTT	CSVEDRRDSLANTEAFF
TRBJ2-5	TRBD2	TRBV20-1	-	14	TGCAGTGCATTAGCGGGGGGGCACCAAGAGACCCAGTACTTC	CSALAGGHQETQYF
TRBJ1-1	TRBD1	TRBV7-9	once	12	TGTGCCAGCAGCTGGGGGGACAGCGAAGCTTTCTTT	CASSWGDSEAFF
TRBJ1-2	-	TRBV6-5	few	12	TGTGCCTCCGGTCCAGGAACTTATGGCTACACCTTC	CASGPGTYGYTF
TRBJ1-1	TRBD1	TRBV9	-	14	TGTGCCAGCAGCGTAGGACAGGGTCGGTCTGAAGCTTTCTTT	CASSVGQGRSEAFF